This T cell receptor beta chain stems from a study of shared clonotypes between healthy human individuals. The germline V gene has CDR1 LNHDA and CDR2 SQIVND (reference sequence). The CDR3 loop spans 15 amino acids. The V segment lost 5 bases and the J segment 0 bases; nucleotides outside the gene matches: 5. Each subset's genomic DNA was shared equally among a number of immunoSEQ plates. The data were produced by immunoSEQ multiplex PCR, yet TCRdb's version contains in-frame clones alone and is incomplete. The data hold around 2.5 million clones, with roughly 93% observed a single time. The chain carries TRBV19 and TRBJ2-7; TRBD1 matches 9 bases. The sample comprised naive CD4+ T cells from PBMCs. Subset denoted: CD45RA+ positively selected. This receptor was identified in a man between 18 and 29 years old in good health. Some clones in this sample may be carry-over from other donors' samples. Here the CDR3 DNA reads TGTGCCAGTAGTCCCGGGACAGGGAGCTCCTACGAGCAGTACTTC. Translated: CASSPGTGSSYEQYF.